These 12 T cell receptor beta chains share one sample of origin, sequenced in a study of regulatory T cells in long-lasting Graves disease (dated by TCRdb to the early 2020s). The library was generated by multiplex PCR. These reads were obtained on an Illumina HiSeq 4000. To build TCR beta libraries, CDR3 regions were amplified by Arm-PCR using iRepertoire HTBI primers. TCRdb applied fastp at Q25 and MiXCR to the public reads, then kept only in-frame beta chains. Every entry covers one CDR3 protein and lists the most common genes and DNA from its rows. The sample has roughly 450,000 distinct CDR3 sequences on record, roughly 22% of them singletons. Of the sample, around 13% falls within the top ten clones. In the paper's terms, the time point label means: persistent/refractory GD, antithyroid drugs over 5 years with positive TRAb. For both TCR sequencing and RNA sequencing, RNA was extracted from PBMCs in TRIzol.

The specimen was peripheral blood mononuclear cells (PBMCs), collected when the disease was refractory, from a patient treated with antithyroid drugs. The receptor source for this set is a female donor with Graves disease.

This clonotype has only a few counts. The V and J genes are TRBV19 and TRBJ1-4; D gene unclear. This CDR3 is built from 16 residues. V lost 11 bases and J lost 5, with 24 bases in between. CDR1 and CDR2 (germline): LNHDA, SQIVND (reference sequence). CDR3 coding DNA: TGTGCCTCATCATCCGGGAGGAGATCGGCCAATGAAAAACTGTTTTTT. Translated, it gives CASSSGRRSANEKLFF.

This clonotype has ten or more counts. The chain recombines TRBV7-3 with TRBJ2-2, with D possibly TRBD2 on 6 matching bases. Germline V gene lookup returns CDR1 SGHTA and CDR2 FQGTGA. The V gene lost 6 bases and the J gene lost 4 bases, with 15 bases spanning the gap. CDR3 size: 15 residues. In DNA form, the CDR3 reads TGTGCCAGCAGGCCAGGAGGGTTTGTCACCGGGGAGCTGTTTTTT. This sequence encodes CASRPGGFVTGELFF. Full variable domain (rest looked up from reference TRBV7-3 and TRBJ2-2): GAGVSQTPSNKVTEKGKYVELRCDPISGHTALYWYRQSLGQGPEFLIYFQGTGAADDSGLPNDRFFAVRPEGSVSTLKIQRTERGDSAVYLCASRPGGFVTGELFFGEGSRLTVL.

The V and J genes are TRBV20-1 and TRBJ2-3, with TRBD2 identical over 7 bases. V was clipped by 3 bases and J by 4 bases; unmatched bases: 7. Per the germline V gene, CDR1 is DFQATT and CDR2 is SNEGSKA (reference sequence). This CDR3 is 14 amino acids long. CDR3 protein: CSASYGRAADTQYF. DNA for the CDR3: TGCAGTGCTAGTTATGGGAGGGCCGCAGATACGCAGTATTTT.

The J gene is TRBJ2-3, the V gene TRBV20-1, with D unclear. Deletions cut 2 bases from V and 4 bases from J, with 19 bases between. This CDR3 comprises 16 residues. Germline CDR1 reads DFQATT; CDR2 reads SNEGSKA (reference sequence). CDR3 sequence reads: CSARNVSRLGADTQYF. Here the CDR3 DNA reads TGCAGTGCTAGAAACGTCTCCCGTCTGGGTGCAGATACGCAGTATTTT.

This clonotype was seen many times. The chain couples TRBV12-3 or TRBV12-4 to TRBJ1-2; TRBD1 agrees at 7 bases. V shed 2 bases and J 6 bases; nucleotides not matched to a gene: 3. This CDR3 region has 13 residues. This CDR3 reads CASSLQQGNGYTF. The CDR3 DNA reads TGTGCCAGCAGTTTACAACAGGGGAATGGCTACACCTTC.

A word on this clonotype: One end of the junction fails to match germline, which may point to a read error. V usage is TRBV6-5 and J usage is TRBJ2-3; maybe TRBD1 (7 bases). Germline V gene data show CDR1 as MNHEY and CDR2 as SVGAGI. CDR3 length: 16 amino acids. DNA for the CDR3: TGTGCCAGCTGTTATGGAGGGGGCGCGGGCACAGATACGCAGTATTTT. Protein product: CASCYGGGAGTDTQYF.

The chain is built from TRBV11-2 and TRBJ1-2, with D hard to call. CDR3 length equals 12 residues. Trimming shortened V by 4 bases and J by 7 bases, and 10 bases separated the two germline ends. In germline, CDR1 is SGHAT, CDR2 FQNNGV. CDR3 in amino acids: CASSSRNRGYTF. CDR3 nucleotide sequence: TGTGCCAGCAGCTCTAGGAACCGTGGCTACACCTTC.

There are many counts of this clonotype. The V call is TRBV12-3 or TRBV12-4, the J call TRBJ1-5; 10 bases fit TRBD1. CDR3 length equals 18 residues. V lost 6 bases and J lost 2; bases outside the gene matches: 13. CDR3 in DNA: TGTGCCAGCAGCACATACCTGACAGGGGGCAGGGGCAATCAGCCCCAGCATTTT. Protein product: CASSTYLTGGRGNQPQHF.

Note on this clonotype: Since a much larger clone is just one base distant, this may be a read error. The chain uses TRBV7-2 and TRBJ2-7; TRBD2 agrees at 10 bases. CDR3 length: 14 amino acids. Trimming took 5 bases from V and 6 from J; bases not matched to a gene: 7. CDR1 SGHTA and CDR2 FQGNSA come from the germline V gene. CDR3 nucleotides: TGTGCCAGCAGCCCGGGACTAGCGAGGAGCGAGCAGTACTTC. Amino acid sequence: CASSPGLARSEQYF. The whole variable domain, filled in from reference TRBV7-2 and TRBJ2-7, reads GAGVSQSPSNKVTEKGKDVELRCDPISGHTALYWYRQSLGQGLEFLIYFQGNSAPDKSGLPSDRFSAERTGGSVSTLTIQRTQQEDSAVYLCASSPGLARSEQYFGPGTRLTVT.

This clonotype was seen at least ten times. This chain's CDR3 is CAISSTTGASTEAFF. In nucleotides, the CDR3 is TGTGCCATCAGTTCAACGACAGGGGCGAGCACTGAAGCTTTCTTT. V and J are TRBV10-3 and TRBJ1-1; 8 bases agree with TRBD1. There are 15 residues in the CDR3. The V and J ends lost 5 bases and 4 bases, in that order; junction bases with no gene match: 9. From germline, CDR1 is ENHRY and CDR2 SYGVKD.

There are many counts of this clonotype. V and J are TRBV6-2 or TRBV6-3 and TRBJ2-7, with D possibly being TRBD1 or TRBD2 (5 bases each). Germline lookup yields CDR1 MNHEY and CDR2 SVGEGT. The CDR3 contains 14 residues. V was cut by 2 bases and J by 6 bases, with 14 bases left in between. The CDR3: CASSYRGPIAEQYF. CDR3 sequence (DNA): TGTGCCAGCAGTTACAGGGGACCCATTGCCGAGCAGTACTTC.

The rearrangement links TRBV7-2 to TRBJ2-3; 7 nucleotides match TRBD2. In germline, CDR1 is SGHTA, CDR2 FQGNSA. This CDR3 spans 14 amino acids. V trimming: 4 bases; J trimming: 5 bases; junction bases outside the gene matches: 6. This CDR3 is CASSSAAGIDTQYF. The CDR3, as DNA: TGTGCCAGCAGCTCTGCAGCGGGGATAGATACGCAGTATTTT. Combining the CDR3 with reference TRBV7-2 and TRBJ2-3 gives the whole variable domain GAGVSQSPSNKVTEKGKDVELRCDPISGHTALYWYRQSLGQGLEFLIYFQGNSAPDKSGLPSDRFSAERTGGSVSTLTIQRTQQEDSAVYLCASSSAAGIDTQYFGPGTRLTVL.